These 29 T cell receptor beta chains were all obtained from the same sample, sequenced in a study of identical twins. TCRdb reanalysed the 5' RACE reads using MiXCR and keeps one entry per CDR3 protein. This repertoire shows around 250,000 distinct CDR3 sequences, roughly 13% found once; its top ten account for 4% to 5%. This same sample was also taken into another study, of yellow fever vaccine responses in identical twins.

Input material: memory (CD45RO+) T cells sorted from blood. The receptors originated from a woman under 30 in good health.

This clonotype came up a few times. The chain links TRBV3-1 to TRBJ1-4, with D perhaps TRBD1 (6 bases). CDR3 size: 15 residues. The V end lost 0 bases, the J end lost 4 bases, and 9 bases lay between the germline ends. From germline, CDR1 is LGHDT and CDR2 YNNKEL (reference sequence). DNA of the CDR3: TGTGCCAGCAGCCAAGAACAGGGCGGTAATGAAAAACTGTTTTTT. Its protein is CASSQEQGGNEKLFF.

This clonotype occurred a few times. V and J are TRBV6-5 and TRBJ2-3; D call uncertain. V gave up 1 base and J gave up 3 bases, with 8 bases separating them. Germline-derived CDR1 and CDR2 are MNHEY and SVGAGI. The CDR3 runs 14 residues. CDR3 DNA sequence: TGTGCCAGCAGTTACTGGGTGAGGACAGATACGCAGTATTTT. It is translated as CASSYWVRTDTQYF.

The rearrangement links TRBV30 to TRBJ1-2, with 11 nucleotides matching TRBD1. The junction had 3 bases not matched to a gene; V was cut back by 4 bases and J by 2 bases. The germline gives CDR1 GTSNPN, CDR2 SVGIG (reference sequence). The CDR3 length is 14 residues. CDR3 nucleotide sequence: TGTGCCTGGAACCGGGACAGGGGGAACTATGGCTACACCTTC. As protein: CAWNRDRGNYGYTF.

This clonotype was seen a handful of times. The rearrangement uses TRBV7-2 and TRBJ2-5; 11 bases are shared with TRBD2. The CDR3 length is 14 residues. The V segment lost 3 bases and the J segment 5 bases; nucleotides outside the gene matches: 2. Germline assignment: CDR1 SGHTA and CDR2 FQGNSA. CDR3 sequence (DNA): TGTGCCAGCAGCTTTAGCGGGAGGGCGGAGACCCAGTACTTC. Amino acids: CASSFSGRAETQYF.

This clonotype has at least ten counts. V gene TRBV2 combines with J gene TRBJ1-1; D might be TRBD1 (6 bases). Germline V lookup: CDR1 SNHLY, CDR2 FYNNEI. This CDR3 has 13 amino acids. The V gene lost 7 bases and the J gene lost 3 bases, with 12 bases spanning the gap. The CDR3 DNA sequence: TGTGCCAGCAAGCACAGGGAGGACACTGAAGCTTTCTTT. Its protein product is CASKHREDTEAFF.

This clonotype appeared many times. This chain joins TRBV5-1 and TRBJ2-4; no firm D call. Between the trimmed V and J ends, which lost 3 bases and 6 bases, there was a span of 10 bases. Germline V lookup: CDR1 SGHRS, CDR2 YFSETQ. There are 13 residues in the CDR3. CDR3 region: CASSYRLGNIQYF. CDR3 DNA: TGCGCCAGCAGCTACCGGCTTGGAAACATTCAGTACTTC.

This clonotype was seen a few times. The J gene is TRBJ2-6, the V gene TRBV28; tentative D call: TRBD1 (5 bases). CDR3 length: 13 residues. Germline CDR1 MDHEN, CDR2 SYDVKM. Trimming cost V 1 base and J 12 bases, with 10 bases left between them. The CDR3, as DNA: TGTGCCAGCAGTTTATTGGGGCCTAGCGTCCTGACTTTC. Amino acids: CASSLLGPSVLTF.

This clonotype was recorded many times. The V gene is TRBV6-2 or TRBV6-3, the J gene TRBJ2-1; 11 nucleotides line up with TRBD2. The J segment lost 5 bases and the V segment lost 1 base, leaving 19 bases of the junction unmatched. This CDR3 comprises 21 residues. Per the germline V gene, CDR1 is MNHEY and CDR2 is SVGEGT. CDR3 sequence: CASSYLLASGGTYDLNNEQFF. The CDR3 nucleotides read TGTGCCAGCAGTTACTTGCTCGCTAGCGGGGGGACATACGATCTGAACAATGAGCAGTTCTTC.

J is TRBJ2-1 and V is TRBV7-3; 12 bases map to TRBD2. J gave up 4 bases and V 5 bases, and 9 bases lay outside the gene matches. The germline gives CDR1 SGHTA, CDR2 FQGTGA. The CDR3 consists of 17 residues. The CDR3 protein is CASSDGLAGTTYNEQFF. DNA for the CDR3: TGTGCCAGCAGCGACGGACTAGCGGGGACAACTTACAATGAGCAGTTCTTC. Together with reference TRBV7-3 and TRBJ2-1, the CDR3 gives the full variable domain: GAGVSQTPSNKVTEKGKYVELRCDPISGHTALYWYRQSLGQGPEFLIYFQGTGAADDSGLPNDRFFAVRPEGSVSTLKIQRTERGDSAVYLCASSDGLAGTTYNEQFFGPGTRLTVL.

This clonotype was found a few times. The chain links TRBV28 to TRBJ2-7; 9 nucleotides align to TRBD1. The CDR3 extends over 15 amino acids. V lost 6 bases and J lost 3; bases outside the gene matches: 9. CDR1 is MDHEN, CDR2 SYDVKM, per germline. CDR3 DNA sequence: TGTGCCAGCAGACGCTCCGGGACAGGGAGCTACGAGCAGTACTTC. Residues: CASRRSGTGSYEQYF.

This clonotype was counted between two and nine times. J is TRBJ2-1 and V is TRBV12-3 or TRBV12-4, with 8 bases aligning to TRBD1. The CDR3 spans 13 residues. V dropped 3 bases and J dropped 10; count of bases not matched to a gene: 5. The CDR3 nucleotides are TGTGCCAGCAGTTTTGGACAGGGCGCGGAGCAGTTCTTC. This encodes CASSFGQGAEQFF.

CDR3 residues: CASNGRGAMSLSGELFF. The CDR3 bases are TGTGCCAGTAACGGCAGGGGGGCGATGAGTCTAAGCGGGGAGCTGTTTTTT. The rearrangement uses TRBV19 and TRBJ2-2, with a weak D call TRBD1 (7 bases). V was cut by 7 bases and J by 7 bases, with 25 bases left in between. CDR1 and CDR2 (germline): LNHDA, SQIVND (reference sequence). This CDR3 is built from 17 residues.

This clonotype was found a few times. The DNA of the CDR3 is TGTGCCAGCAGTTTCCCTAGCGGGAGTAGCAAGACCCAGTACTTC. Amino acid sequence: CASSFPSGSSKTQYF. The chain has TRBV12-3 or TRBV12-4 and TRBJ2-5, with 10 nucleotides matching TRBD2. CDR3 size: 15 residues. Losses at the gene ends were 3 bases for V and 6 bases for J; bases not matched to a gene: 7.

Only a few counts were recorded for this clonotype. The chain is built from TRBV4-3 and TRBJ2-7; the D gene is possibly TRBD2 (5 bases). The V gene's germline CDR1 is LGHNA and CDR2 YSLEER. V dropped 1 base and J dropped 7 bases, with 11 bases sitting between them. CDR3 length: 13 amino acids. CDR3 coding DNA: TGCGCCAGCAGCCAAGTCCCTAGCCGTGAGCAGTACTTC. Encoded protein: CASSQVPSREQYF.

This clonotype was detected a few times. The V and J genes are TRBV6-2 or TRBV6-3 and TRBJ2-7; D not certain. The CDR3 totals 16 residues. Trimming took 6 bases from V and 4 from J, leaving 22 bases between them. Per the germline V gene, CDR1 is MNHEY and CDR2 is SVGEGT. The CDR3, as DNA: TGTGCCAGCAGAACAATCGGTCTCCTTTTGGATTACGAGCAGTACTTC. This codes for CASRTIGLLLDYEQYF.

The chain combines TRBV2 with TRBJ1-5; D is uncertain. CDR3 size: 15 residues. Trimming stripped 4 bases from V and 0 bases from J, with 10 bases between. CDR1 and CDR2 (germline): SNHLY, FYNNEI. CDR3 in amino acids: CASSVQGYSNQPQHF. The DNA of the CDR3 is TGTGCCAGCAGTGTACAAGGATATAGCAATCAGCCCCAGCATTTT.

The chain carries TRBV7-8 and TRBJ1-4, with D hard to call. The germline CDR1 and CDR2 sequences are SGHVS and FQNEAQ. This CDR3 comprises 14 residues. The V gene lost 6 bases and the J gene lost 5 bases, with 13 bases spanning the gap. CDR3 amino acids: CASSPGSKNEKLFF. CDR3 DNA sequence: TGTGCCAGCAGTCCGGGATCAAAAAATGAAAAACTGTTTTTT.

J is TRBJ1-5 and V is TRBV28; D is unclear. V shed 3 bases and J shed 6 bases, with 12 bases lying between them. CDR3 length: 14 amino acids. CDR1 and CDR2 (germline): MDHEN, SYDVKM. The CDR3 nucleotides read TGTGCCAGCAGTTTTTTTGGATTTGTTCAGCCCCAGCATTTT. Translating gives CASSFFGFVQPQHF. Using reference TRBV28 and TRBJ1-5 for the parts outside the CDR3, the full variable domain is DVKVTQSSRYLVKRTGEKVFLECVQDMDHENMFWYRQDPGLGLRLIYFSYDVKMKEKGDIPEGYSVSREKKERFSLILESASTNQTSMYLCASSFFGFVQPQHFGDGTRLSIL.

This clonotype was recorded a few times. The J gene is TRBJ1-1, the V gene TRBV19, with D perhaps TRBD1 (5 bases). CDR3 length: 13 amino acids. From germline, CDR1 is LNHDA and CDR2 SQIVND (reference sequence). The V end was cut by 6 bases, the J end by 3 bases, with 11 bases between. CDR3 amino acids: CASSPQGYTEAFF. The CDR3 DNA reads as TGTGCCAGTAGCCCTCAGGGATACACTGAAGCTTTCTTT.

The chain combines TRBV15 with TRBJ2-1; 11 nucleotides match TRBD2. CDR1 and CDR2 from the germline V gene are LNHNV and YYDKDF (reference sequence). V was pared by 0 bases and J by 7 bases, with 5 bases of the junction left unmatched. The CDR3 runs 16 residues. This chain's CDR3 is CATSRDGTSGKNEQFF. CDR3 in DNA: TGTGCCACCAGCAGAGACGGGACTAGCGGCAAAAATGAGCAGTTCTTC.

This clonotype occurred many times. The chain is built from TRBV4-1 and TRBJ2-1; 8 nucleotides agree with TRBD2. The V segment lost 4 bases and the J segment 4 bases; nucleotides outside the gene matches: 3. Germline V gives CDR1 MGHRA, CDR2 YSYEKL. The CDR3 totals 14 residues. CDR3 DNA: TGCGCCAGCAGCCGAGGGACTAGATACAATGAGCAGTTCTTC. This translates into CASSRGTRYNEQFF.

In this sample, this clonotype turned up a few times. This chain links TRBV6-1 with TRBJ2-7, with 10 bases aligning to TRBD1. Germline CDR1 and CDR2: MNHNS and SASEGT. J was trimmed by 2 bases and V by 6 bases; bases with no gene match: 13. This CDR3 is 17 amino acids long. Here the CDR3 reads CASRSRFDRGLTYEQYF. CDR3 in DNA: TGTGCCAGCAGATCCCGATTCGACAGGGGGCTAACCTACGAGCAGTACTTC.

This clonotype was recorded at least ten times. The J gene is TRBJ2-1, the V gene TRBV20-1; a possible D gene is TRBD2 (6 bases). V shed 1 base and J shed 4 bases, with 11 bases lying between them. Germline V gene lookup returns CDR1 DFQATT and CDR2 SNEGSKA (reference sequence). The CDR3 is 14 amino acids. CDR3: CSARGGEEYNEQFF. The CDR3 DNA reads TGCAGTGCTAGAGGGGGGGAGGAATACAATGAGCAGTTCTTC.

Only a few counts were recorded for this clonotype. The gene calls are TRBV11-2 and TRBJ2-6; tentative D call: TRBD2 (5 bases). The germline gives CDR1 SGHAT, CDR2 FQNNGV. The V gene lost 3 bases and the J gene lost 3 bases, with 12 bases spanning the gap. The length of the CDR3 is 16 residues. The CDR3 coding sequence is TGTGCCAGCAGCTTCCCTAGCCCGGGTGGGGCCAACGTCCTGACTTTC. Amino acid sequence: CASSFPSPGGANVLTF.

V usage is TRBV20-1 and J usage is TRBJ2-5, with a tentative D call TRBD2 (5 bases). The V end lost 6 bases, the J end lost 2 bases, and 13 bases lay between the germline ends. Germline CDR1 reads DFQATT; CDR2 reads SNEGSKA (reference sequence). CDR3 length: 13 residues. In DNA form, the CDR3 reads TGCAGTGCCCCACCCGGGGTACAAGAGACCCAGTACTTC. This encodes CSAPPGVQETQYF.

J is TRBJ1-1 and V is TRBV23-1, with TRBD1 as a possible D gene (5 bases). TRBV23-1 belongs to the ORF category, with a function that is uncertain. The length of the CDR3 is 12 residues. V lost 8 bases to trimming and J lost 1 base, with 8 bases between them. The CDR3: CASRTQNTEAFF. CDR3 DNA: TGCGCCAGCCGGACACAGAACACTGAAGCTTTCTTT.

For this clonotype: This may be a read error: a much more frequent sequence differs by one nucleotide. The CDR3 end shows no conserved phenylalanine or tryptophan, and so a read error is likely. This chain links TRBV12-3 or TRBV12-4 with TRBJ2-1; 7 bases match TRBD1. The V segment lost 5 bases and the J segment 3 bases; nucleotides outside the gene matches: 1. The CDR3 has 13 residues. CDR3 nucleotides: TGTGCCAGCAGTAGGGACAGCTACAATGAGCAGTTCTTA. The encoded protein is CASSRDSYNEQFL.

The CDR3 sequence is CASSYRATTSSGQYF. The CDR3 DNA is TGTGCCAGCAGTTACCGGGCGACTACATCCTCAGGGCAGTACTTC. The rearrangement links TRBV6-5 to TRBJ2-7; perhaps TRBD2 as D (5 bases). Looked up from germline, CDR1 is MNHEY and CDR2 is SVGAGI. CDR3 length: 15 residues. The V gene lost 2 bases and the J gene lost 9 bases, with 20 bases spanning the gap.

This clonotype was detected only a few times. V gene TRBV28 combines with J gene TRBJ2-1, with 14 bases identical to TRBD2. The germline CDR1 and CDR2 sequences are MDHEN and SYDVKM. The CDR3 sequence is 19 residues long. Germline trimming cut 4 bases from V and 7 bases from J; bases unmatched to any gene: 15. The CDR3 is CASSSIIRLAGGRGNEQFF. CDR3 DNA sequence: TGTGCCAGCAGTTCGATAATACGACTAGCGGGGGGGCGGGGGAATGAGCAGTTCTTC.